This T cell receptor (beta chain) emerged from a study of blood T cell repertoires in COVID-19. Study information: Sites in the United States, Italy and Spain provided acute and convalescent COVID-19 samples.

The CDR3 length is 14 residues. Germline lookup yields CDR1 SGHNT and CDR2 YYREEE (reference sequence). V shed 2 bases and J shed 5 bases, with 8 bases lying between them. Original processing methods: Estimated nucleated cell counts came from reference gene primer amplification. Assay: immunoSEQ multiplex PCR; the TCRdb copy retains only in-frame clones and omits some. That table gives V, J and clone size, and the DNA gave D and trimming. The repertoire has 200,000 or so clones, more than 85% of them found once; the top ten carry approximately 3%. The source material was peripheral blood. The rearrangement joins TRBV5-4 to TRBJ1-6; the D is unclear. The receptor comes from a man aged 55 to 69 with acute or convalescent COVID-19. The CDR3 nucleotides are TGTGCCAGCAGCTTCTGGCAGAATAATTCACCCCTCCACTTT. It specifies CASSFWQNNSPLHF.